This T cell receptor (beta chain) was documented in a study of T cell responses to AZD1222 COVID-19 vaccine. Across the study: Second doses were pooled across both intervals (about 4 or about 12 weeks).

General study results and limits: White British ancestry dominated among donors, who included more females, and clonal diversity was possibly underestimated. Across the whole spike, CD4 TCRs peaked at regions 160-218 and 743-854. At baseline, seropositivity was found in only a handful of AZD1222 recipients.

In germline, CDR1 is SGHRS, CDR2 YFSETQ. The V end was cut by 0 bases, the J end by 1 base, with 7 bases between. This CDR3 comprises 14 residues. In its sample, this clone ranks as medium-sized. The antigen remains unidentified. Other DNA variants within this sample encode the same CDR3. TCRdb's copy holds only in-frame clones and misses some; the assay was immunoSEQ multiplex PCR. Of roughly 120,000 clones in the sample, roughly nine tenths were seen once. The TCR sequence derives from an adult in good health. The sample consisted of peripheral blood, taken on day 0 of AZD1222 vaccination. The chain combines TRBV5-1 with TRBJ1-1; no reliable D call. The CDR3 reads CASSLAQTNTEAFF. The CDR3, as DNA: TGCGCCAGCAGCTTGGCTCAGACGAACACTGAAGCTTTCTTT.